Below, 23 T cell receptor beta chains from the same sample are listed, as sequenced in a study of blood T cell repertoires in COVID-19. Method: immunoSEQ multiplex PCR; TCRdb's copy keeps in-frame clones and lacks some. The sample lists 150,000 to 200,000 clones; 88% were seen once. The material sequenced was peripheral blood. These receptors came from a man in his forties with active or convalescent COVID-19.

This sequence joins TRBV14 and TRBJ1-1; no firm D call. The CDR3 runs to 13 residues. Trimming pared 0 bases from V and 7 bases from J, leaving 9 bases between. Germline CDR1 reads SGHDN; CDR2 reads FVKESK. CDR3: CASSQDGQDEAFF. CDR3 in DNA: TGTGCCAGCAGCCAAGATGGGCAGGATGAAGCTTTCTTT.

The chain is built from TRBV29-1 and TRBJ1-2; unclear D gene. Germline-derived CDR1 and CDR2 are SQVTM and ANQGSEA. Trimming removed 5 bases at V and 2 bases at J, with 15 bases between. This CDR3 region has 14 residues. As DNA, the CDR3 is TGCAGCGTTCCGGGTCACCCTGAAAACTATGGCTACACCTTC. Protein: CSVPGHPENYGYTF.

The chain is built from TRBV19 and TRBJ1-1, with TRBD1 identical over 8 bases. This CDR3 spans 17 amino acids. Germline V gene data show CDR1 as LNHDA and CDR2 as SQIVND (reference sequence). The V segment lost 4 bases and the J segment 1 base; nucleotides outside the gene matches: 11. CDR3 DNA sequence: TGTGCCAGTAGTAACCGGACAGGGAGGCGGTCGAACACTGAAGCTTTCTTT. Protein: CASSNRTGRRSNTEAFF.

The rearrangement uses TRBV6-1 and TRBJ1-2, with D tentatively TRBD1 (5 bases). V was shortened by 1 base and J by 4 bases, with 10 bases between the two germline ends. Germline CDR1 reads MNHNS; CDR2 reads SASEGT. CDR3 length equals 14 residues. Written as DNA, the CDR3 is TGTGCCAGCAGTGAAGTTACGGGGGGCTATGGCTACACCTTC. Its protein product is CASSEVTGGYGYTF.

The chain is built from TRBV4-2 and TRBJ2-1; 14 positions match TRBD2. Trimming cost V 4 bases and J 6 bases; bases outside gene matches: 8. This CDR3 has 17 residues. Looked up from germline, CDR1 is LGHNA and CDR2 is YNFKEQ. This CDR3 reads CASSPGLAGEVGNEQFF. DNA for the CDR3: TGTGCCAGCAGCCCGGGACTAGCGGGGGAGGTGGGCAATGAGCAGTTCTTC.

J is TRBJ2-2 and V is TRBV27; D might be TRBD1 (6 bases). Germline CDR1 MNHEY, CDR2 SMNVEV (reference sequence). The CDR3 consists of 16 residues. The germline V and J ends were trimmed by 2 bases and 0 bases, with 10 bases remaining between them. The CDR3 sequence is CASSLGGGPNTGELFF. CDR3 nucleotides: TGTGCCAGCAGTTTAGGGGGCGGGCCGAACACCGGGGAGCTGTTTTTT.

The chain joins TRBV9 to TRBJ2-3; maybe TRBD2 (6 bases). The CDR3 runs to 15 residues. V was shortened by 5 bases and J by 0 bases, with 13 bases between the two germline ends. Per germline, CDR1 SGDLS and CDR2 YYNGEE. The CDR3, as DNA: TGTGCCAGCAGTGGGGGGTCACACAGCACAGATACGCAGTATTTT. Amino acid sequence: CASSGGSHSTDTQYF. The variable domain in full, with the rest retrieved from reference TRBV9 and TRBJ2-3, is DSGVTQTPKHLITATGQRVTLRCSPRSGDLSVYWYQQSLDQGLQFLIQYYNGEERAKGNILERFSAQQFPDLHSELNLSSLELGDSALYFCASSGGSHSTDTQYFGPGTRLTVL.

This clone showed up just once. The chain has TRBV5-1 and TRBJ1-4, with 7 nucleotides matching TRBD1. Per the germline V gene, CDR1 is SGHRS and CDR2 is YFSETQ. The CDR3 consists of 16 residues. V shed 1 base and J 7 bases; nucleotides not matched to a gene: 10. DNA for the CDR3: TGCGCCAGCAGCTTGCAAGCACAGGGGAGAAGTGAAAAACTGTTTTTT. Amino acids: CASSLQAQGRSEKLFF.

The V gene is TRBV11-3, the J gene TRBJ2-2; 7 bases fit TRBD1. The CDR3 spans 14 residues. J lost 1 base, V lost 6 bases, and 2 bases had no gene match. The germline V gene has CDR1 SGHNT and CDR2 YENEEA. CDR3 DNA: TGTGCCAGCAGAAGGACAGGGAACACCGGGGAGCTGTTTTTT. Amino acid sequence: CASRRTGNTGELFF.

The chain couples TRBV6-1 to TRBJ2-7; 10 bases map to TRBD1. Germline V lookup: CDR1 MNHNS, CDR2 SASEGT. V shed 1 base, J shed 3 bases, and the junction held 0 bases outside the gene matches. CDR3 size: 14 residues. The chain's CDR3 is CASSEGTGGYEQYF. CDR3 nucleotides: TGTGCCAGCAGTGAAGGGACAGGGGGCTACGAGCAGTACTTC.

CDR3 DNA: TGTGCCAGTAGTATAGCGGTTTCTGCGGGGGCGCAGTATTTT. Translated, it gives CASSIAVSAGAQYF. The rearrangement links TRBV19 to TRBJ2-3; TRBD2 matches at 7 bases. The length of the CDR3 is 14 residues. V lost 1 base to trimming and J lost 10 bases; unmatched junction nucleotides: 8. Germline lookup yields CDR1 LNHDA and CDR2 SQIVND (reference sequence).

The chain combines TRBV24-1 with TRBJ2-3; D is undetermined. The V and J ends lost 1 base and 0 bases respectively, with 4 bases between them. Per the germline V gene, CDR1 is KGHDR and CDR2 is SFDVKD. This CDR3 has 14 amino acids. CDR3 nucleotide sequence: TGTGCCACCAGTGATTTCGGGAGCACAGATACGCAGTATTTT. It specifies CATSDFGSTDTQYF.

V is TRBV4-1 and J is TRBJ2-1; TRBD2 is a possible D gene (5 bases). The CDR3 covers 16 residues. Germline CDR1 is MGHRA and CDR2 is YSYEKL. Trimming removed 0 bases from V and 7 bases from J, with 16 bases in between. This CDR3 is CASSQDFSVGGNEQFF. The CDR3 coding sequence is TGCGCCAGCAGCCAAGATTTCTCGGTAGGCGGGAATGAGCAGTTCTTC.

This sequence joins TRBV14 and TRBJ2-1; 10 nucleotides line up with TRBD2. The CDR3 extends over 16 amino acids. Losses at the gene ends were 2 bases for V and 2 bases for J; bases not matched to a gene: 3. CDR1 and CDR2 from the germline V gene are SGHDN and FVKESK. In DNA form, the CDR3 reads TGTGCCAGCAGCCAATGGACTAGCGGAGCCTACAATGAGCAGTTCTTC. Amino acid sequence: CASSQWTSGAYNEQFF. The full variable domain, completed using reference TRBV14 and TRBJ2-1, is EAGVTQFPSHSVIEKGQTVTLRCDPISGHDNLYWYRRVMGKEIKFLLHFVKESKQDESGMPNNRFLAERTGGTYSTLKVQPAELEDSGVYFCASSQWTSGAYNEQFFGPGTRLTVL.

The chain employs TRBV19 and TRBJ1-1; unclear D gene. The germline CDR1 and CDR2 sequences are LNHDA and SQIVND (reference sequence). V was trimmed by 10 bases and J by 4 bases, leaving 10 bases between them. The CDR3 loop spans 11 amino acids. CDR3 bases: TGTGCCACTTATTCGGGCACTGAAGCTTTCTTT. Protein product: CATYSGTEAFF.

As for this clone: Sequence at one end of the junction differs from germline and may be a read error. The chain carries TRBV2 and TRBJ1-4, with 7 bases fitting TRBD1. This CDR3 contains 15 residues. Germline CDR1 is SNHLY and CDR2 is FYNNEI. The CDR3 spells CASTEETGYNEKLFF. The CDR3 DNA sequence: TGTGCCAGCACTGAAGAGACAGGGTATAATGAAAAACTGTTTTTT.

The chain uses TRBV4-1 and TRBJ1-3, with 7 bases aligning to TRBD1. The CDR3 is made up of 17 amino acids. V was pared by 1 base and J by 2 bases, with 8 bases of the junction left unmatched. Per the germline V gene, CDR1 is MGHRA and CDR2 is YSYEKL. In DNA, the CDR3 is TGCGCCAGCAGCCAAGGAATAGGGGGCCAAACTGGAAACACCATATATTTT. As protein: CASSQGIGGQTGNTIYF.

This chain joins TRBV6-5 and TRBJ1-2; TRBD1 agrees at 9 bases. The CDR3 consists of 13 residues. The germline V gene encodes CDR1 MNHEY and CDR2 SVGAGI. Trimming took 5 bases from V and 7 from J; bases not matched to a gene: 5. The CDR3 nucleotides read TGTGCCAGCAGTAAGACAGGGGGTTTTGGCTACACCTTC. This gives the protein CASSKTGGFGYTF.

The chain has TRBV6-5 and TRBJ1-2; 7 bases are shared with TRBD1. V was pared by 6 bases and J by 8 bases, with 18 bases of the junction left unmatched. This CDR3 comprises 16 residues. Germline V gene sequence: CDR1 MNHEY, CDR2 SVGAGI. The CDR3 DNA follows: TGTGCCAGCAGCTACACAACGGGACAGACGCCTTTCGGCTACACCTTC. Protein product: CASSYTTGQTPFGYTF.

The V and J genes are TRBV24-1 and TRBJ2-1; D is perhaps TRBD1 (5 bases). This CDR3 has 19 amino acids. Trimming shortened V by 2 bases and J by 3 bases, and 22 bases separated the two germline ends. Germline V gene sequence: CDR1 KGHDR, CDR2 SFDVKD. The CDR3 nucleotides are TGTGCCACCAGTGATTCGGGTAAATCCCACAGGCTCGGCTACAATGAGCAGTTCTTC. Residues: CATSDSGKSHRLGYNEQFF.

The CDR3, as DNA: TGTGCCAGCAGCAGTCTAGCGGGAGGGGGGAGGAATGAGCAGTTCTTC. Its translation: CASSSLAGGGRNEQFF. The rearrangement links TRBV9 to TRBJ2-1, with 12 bases identical to TRBD2. CDR1 SGDLS and CDR2 YYNGEE come from the germline V gene. The CDR3 sequence is 16 residues long. J was trimmed by 7 bases and V by 4 bases; bases with no gene match: 9.

Only a few counts were recorded for this clone. This chain connects TRBV6-1 to TRBJ1-5; no clear D. The CDR3 loop spans 15 amino acids. Germline V gene data show CDR1 as MNHNS and CDR2 as SASEGT. The ends were cut back, 3 bases at V and 2 bases at J, with 11 bases in the middle. CDR3: CASSESGYGNQPQHF. The CDR3 region has the DNA TGTGCCAGCAGTGAGTCCGGGTACGGCAATCAGCCCCAGCATTTT.

The chain employs TRBV19 and TRBJ1-1; possible D gene TRBD1, 5 bases. CDR3 length: 15 residues. Trimming shortened V by 5 bases and J by 4 bases, and 17 bases separated the two germline ends. Germline CDR1 reads LNHDA; CDR2 reads SQIVND (reference sequence). CDR3 in DNA: TGTGCCAGTAGTGCGACAGTCTCGGTTCGCACTGAAGCTTTCTTT. As protein: CASSATVSVRTEAFF. The full variable domain, with the rest looked up from reference TRBV19 and TRBJ1-1, is DGGITQSPKYLFRKEGQNVTLSCEQNLNHDAMYWYRQDPGQGLRLIYYSQIVNDFQKGDIAEGYSVSREKKESFPLTVTSAQKNPTAFYLCASSATVSVRTEAFFGQGTRLTVV.